The 28 T cell receptor beta chains presented below share a single source sample, sequenced in a study of immune evolution from preneoplasia to lung adenocarcinoma (dated by TCRdb to the early 2020s). Library generation was performed with the immunoSEQ multiplex PCR assay. TCRdb limited this immuneACCESS table to in-frame rearrangements with V and J called. A share of clones is missing; checked studies link under half to unresolved V genes, and the rest is unexplained. This sample holds some 4,900 clones; around 79% were observed only once. Around 24% of the sample goes to the ten largest clones. Input material: FFPE normal lung tissue adjacent to the tumor. These receptors came from a person between 60 and 69 years old with lung adenocarcinoma.

This chain connects TRBV29-1 to TRBJ1-6, with D unclear. Trimming shortened V by 4 bases and J by 7 bases, and 11 bases separated the two germline ends. This CDR3 has 13 amino acids. The germline V gene encodes CDR1 SQVTM and CDR2 ANQGSEA. The CDR3 nucleotides read TGCAGCGTTGGTTGGCAGCCGAATTCACCCCTCCACTTT. This sequence encodes CSVGWQPNSPLHF.

This sequence joins TRBV28 and TRBJ2-2, with D unclear. Trimming stripped 4 bases from V and 0 bases from J, with 6 bases between. In germline, CDR1 is MDHEN, CDR2 SYDVKM. The CDR3 covers 14 residues. The CDR3 DNA follows: TGTGCCAGCAGTTGGAGCACGAACACCGGGGAGCTGTTTTTT. Encoded protein: CASSWSTNTGELFF.

The chain couples TRBV14 to TRBJ2-1, with 11 bases matching TRBD2. CDR1 is SGHDN and CDR2 is FVKESK in the germline V gene. The CDR3 is 15 residues long. Trimming cost V 4 bases and J 4 bases; bases outside gene matches: 3. CDR3 amino acids: CASSPGTSGYNEQFF. CDR3 in DNA: TGTGCCAGCAGCCCGGGGACTAGCGGATACAATGAGCAGTTCTTC. Variable domain in full (rest from reference TRBV14 and TRBJ2-1): EAGVTQFPSHSVIEKGQTVTLRCDPISGHDNLYWYRRVMGKEIKFLLHFVKESKQDESGMPNNRFLAERTGGTYSTLKVQPAELEDSGVYFCASSPGTSGYNEQFFGPGTRLTVL.

J is TRBJ1-6 and V is TRBV11-2, with D uncertain. V lost 5 bases and J lost 8, with 19 bases in between. The germline V gene encodes CDR1 SGHAT and CDR2 FQNNGV. The CDR3 sequence is 16 residues long. CDR3 residues: CASSRPQAVGYSPLHF. Written as DNA, the CDR3 is TGTGCCAGCAGCCGTCCTCAGGCGGTGGGATATTCACCCCTCCACTTT.

The chain joins TRBV7-2 to TRBJ2-3; D call uncertain. V shed 5 bases and J shed 5 bases, with 14 bases lying between them. Germline V gene lookup returns CDR1 SGHTA and CDR2 FQGNSA. The CDR3 runs to 14 residues. The CDR3 DNA follows: TGTGCCAGCAGCCCCCCCGAGTCCCGAGATACGCAGTATTTT. Its protein is CASSPPESRDTQYF.

The chain joins TRBV30 to TRBJ2-7; 9 nucleotides line up with TRBD1. Trimming at V came to 1 base and at J to 4 bases, leaving 5 bases not matched to a gene. CDR1 is GTSNPN, CDR2 SVGIG, per germline (reference sequence). The CDR3 spans 14 residues. CDR3 DNA: TGTGCCTGGAGTGAGGGACAGGGATGGTACGAGCAGTACTTC. Its protein is CAWSEGQGWYEQYF.

V and J are TRBV2 and TRBJ1-4, with D unclear. Germline V gene lookup returns CDR1 SNHLY and CDR2 FYNNEI. This CDR3 is 15 amino acids long. Trimming cost V 0 bases and J 8 bases, with 13 bases left between them. The CDR3, as DNA: TGTGCCAGCAGTGAAGCGTCGACTCAAGGGGAAAAACTGTTTTTT. Translating it yields CASSEASTQGEKLFF. Complete variable domain (other parts from reference TRBV2 and TRBJ1-4): EPEVTQTPSHQVTQMGQEVILRCVPISNHLYFYWYRQILGQKVEFLVSFYNNEISEKSEIFDDQFSVERPDGSNFTLKIRSTKLEDSAMYFCASSEASTQGEKLFFGSGTQLSVL.

CDR3 in DNA: TGTGCCAGCTCACCAGGGTCCGGGAGGGTCTACGAGCAGTACTTC. Encoded protein: CASSPGSGRVYEQYF. The gene calls are TRBV18 and TRBJ2-7; 8 bases match TRBD2. CDR1 and CDR2 from the germline V gene are KGHSH and LQKENI. The CDR3 loop spans 15 amino acids. V shed 2 bases, J shed 3 bases, and the junction held 6 bases outside the gene matches.

This clone was seen a handful of times. V gene TRBV12-2 combines with J gene TRBJ2-1. TRBV12-2 is noted as a pseudogene. This CDR3 contains 13 residues. The CDR3: CASRLSLHNEQFF. The CDR3 DNA reads TGTGCAAGTCGCTTAAGTCTTCACAATGAGCAGTTCTTC.

V and J are TRBV19 and TRBJ2-1, with D possibly called TRBD1 or TRBD2 (6 bases each). This CDR3 has 15 amino acids. The V end lost 5 bases, the J end lost 4 bases, and 15 bases lay between the germline ends. Per the germline V gene, CDR1 is LNHDA and CDR2 is SQIVND (reference sequence). CDR3 in DNA: TGTGCCAGTAGTCCGTCGGGGGCGGCATACAATGAGCAGTTCTTC. Translated, it gives CASSPSGAAYNEQFF.

V and J are TRBV11-3 and TRBJ1-5; D gene ambiguous. Trimming cost V 0 bases and J 6 bases, with 15 bases left between them. Germline V gene sequence: CDR1 SGHNT, CDR2 YENEEA. The CDR3 is 16 amino acids. The CDR3 DNA follows: TGTGCCAGCAGCTTAGATAATTACGACGGGGTTCAGCCCCAGCATTTT. Translating it yields CASSLDNYDGVQPQHF.

This chain links TRBV4-1 with TRBJ2-7, with D possibly TRBD1 on 6 matching bases. V was clipped by 1 base and J by 3 bases, with 13 bases between them. Germline assignment: CDR1 MGHRA and CDR2 YSYEKL. The CDR3 has 15 amino acids. The CDR3 protein is CASSQVQGYDYEQYF. Written as DNA, the CDR3 is TGCGCCAGCAGCCAAGTTCAGGGGTACGACTACGAGCAGTACTTC.

This chain joins TRBV14 and TRBJ2-2; TRBD1 might be the D (6 bases). V was pared by 4 bases and J by 6 bases, with 12 bases between. Germline V CDR1 and CDR2: SGHDN, FVKESK. This CDR3 is 14 amino acids long. The CDR3 sequence: CASSLAPGAGELFF. DNA for the CDR3: TGTGCCAGCAGCCTCGCACCAGGGGCCGGGGAGCTGTTTTTT.

The chain employs TRBV27 and TRBJ2-3; D gene unclear. This CDR3 is built from 11 residues. V gave up 2 bases and J gave up 5 bases, with 2 bases separating them. In germline, CDR1 is MNHEY, CDR2 SMNVEV (reference sequence). The DNA of the CDR3 is TGTGCCAGCAGTTTACGAGATACGCAGTATTTT. Its protein product is CASSLRDTQYF.

The chain carries TRBV11-2 and TRBJ1-4; 7 nucleotides line up with TRBD1. The germline V gene has CDR1 SGHAT and CDR2 FQNNGV. CDR3 size: 14 residues. J was trimmed by 8 bases and V by 1 base; bases with no gene match: 4. The CDR3 here is CASSLGQGNEKLFF. CDR3 in DNA: TGTGCCAGCAGCTTAGGACAGGGTAACGAAAAACTGTTTTTT.

The chain combines TRBV6-6 with TRBJ2-1; weak D call: TRBD1 (6 bases). The CDR3 totals 12 residues. The germline V gene encodes CDR1 MNHNY and CDR2 SVGAGI (reference sequence). V was shortened by 6 bases and J by 7 bases, with 10 bases between the two germline ends. The CDR3 reads CASRNGQNEQFF. The DNA of the CDR3 is TGTGCCAGCAGAAATGGACAGAATGAGCAGTTCTTC.

The chain employs TRBV6-6 and TRBJ2-7; TRBD1 agrees at 7 bases. The CDR3 extends over 16 amino acids. Trimming took 6 bases from V and 2 from J; bases not matched to a gene: 13. Germline loops: CDR1 MNHNY, CDR2 SVGAGI (reference sequence). The chain's CDR3 is CASSSLMGTATYEQYF. In nucleotides, the CDR3 is TGTGCCAGCAGCTCCCTCATGGGGACAGCTACCTACGAGCAGTACTTC.

This clone has a handful of counts. This chain's CDR3 is CASSLGPSGGRSGNTIYF. CDR3 DNA sequence: TGTGCCAGCAGTTTAGGGCCAAGTGGGGGCCGCTCTGGAAACACCATATATTTT. The rearrangement links TRBV28 to TRBJ1-3, with D perhaps TRBD1 (6 bases). Germline lookup yields CDR1 MDHEN and CDR2 SYDVKM. Trimming cost V 2 bases and J 0 bases, with 17 bases left between them. The length of the CDR3 is 18 residues.

This chain joins TRBV20-1 and TRBJ1-1, with D hard to call. V was shortened by 6 bases and J by 7 bases, with 9 bases between the two germline ends. The CDR3 has 10 amino acids. The germline V gene encodes CDR1 DFQATT and CDR2 SNEGSKA (reference sequence). CDR3 DNA sequence: TGCAGTGCGGGAGAAAGTGAAGCTTTCTTT. Protein: CSAGESEAFF.

The table lists this clone with a count of one. This chain links TRBV19 with TRBJ1-5, with 9 positions matching TRBD1. Germline trimming cut 5 bases from V and 0 bases from J; bases unmatched to any gene: 11. There are 18 residues in the CDR3. The germline V gene has CDR1 LNHDA and CDR2 SQIVND (reference sequence). The CDR3 loop is CASSGSTGGGYSNQPQHF. Here the CDR3 DNA reads TGTGCCAGTAGTGGGTCGACAGGGGGAGGTTATAGCAATCAGCCCCAGCATTTT. Looking up the rest from reference TRBV19 and TRBJ1-5 gives the full variable domain: DGGITQSPKYLFRKEGQNVTLSCEQNLNHDAMYWYRQDPGQGLRLIYYSQIVNDFQKGDIAEGYSVSREKKESFPLTVTSAQKNPTAFYLCASSGSTGGGYSNQPQHFGDGTRLSIL.

The chain combines TRBV19 with TRBJ1-2; no clear D gene. The germline V gene has CDR1 LNHDA and CDR2 SQIVND (reference sequence). The CDR3 consists of 15 residues. The V and J ends lost 0 bases and 3 bases respectively, with 11 bases between them. DNA for the CDR3: TGTGCCAGTAGTATAGATCTCGGGGTTGACTATGGCTACACCTTC. Protein product: CASSIDLGVDYGYTF. Variable domain in full (rest from reference TRBV19 and TRBJ1-2): DGGITQSPKYLFRKEGQNVTLSCEQNLNHDAMYWYRQDPGQGLRLIYYSQIVNDFQKGDIAEGYSVSREKKESFPLTVTSAQKNPTAFYLCASSIDLGVDYGYTFGSGTRLTVV.

The chain carries TRBV27 and TRBJ2-5; possibly TRBD2 for D (6 bases). Germline lookup yields CDR1 MNHEY and CDR2 SMNVEV (reference sequence). The CDR3 extends over 17 amino acids. V was pared by 4 bases and J by 0 bases, with 18 bases between. CDR3 sequence (DNA): TGTGCCAGCAGTTCGACCCCGGCGGGACGCCACCAAGAGACCCAGTACTTC. It yields the protein CASSSTPAGRHQETQYF.

The rearrangement uses TRBV6-6 and TRBJ2-3; 7 bases align to TRBD1. Germline V gene data show CDR1 as MNHNY and CDR2 as SVGAGI (reference sequence). CDR3 length: 16 residues. Losses at the gene ends were 0 bases for V and 1 base for J; bases not matched to a gene: 4. CDR3 DNA: TGTGCCAGCAGTTACTCGTTAGGACAGGGCACAGATACGCAGTATTTT. Residues: CASSYSLGQGTDTQYF.

The chain employs TRBV6-5 and TRBJ1-1; no definite D call. Trimming pared 0 bases from V and 4 bases from J, leaving 6 bases between. From germline, CDR1 is MNHEY and CDR2 SVGAGI. The CDR3 runs to 13 residues. CDR3 amino acids: CASSYSSPTEAFF. CDR3 bases: TGTGCCAGCAGTTACTCGAGCCCCACTGAAGCTTTCTTT.

The V gene is TRBV28, the J gene TRBJ2-4; D may be TRBD1 (5 bases). Trimming cost V 2 bases and J 0 bases, with 11 bases left between them. Germline assignment: CDR1 MDHEN and CDR2 SYDVKM. The CDR3 loop spans 16 amino acids. The CDR3 DNA follows: TGTGCCAGCAGTTTAAGACAGCTTATAGCCAAAAACATTCAGTACTTC. It yields the protein CASSLRQLIAKNIQYF.

The chain couples TRBV30 to TRBJ2-5, with TRBD1 as a possible D gene (6 bases). The germline V gene encodes CDR1 GTSNPN and CDR2 SVGIG (reference sequence). The CDR3 is made up of 14 amino acids. With 4 bases removed from V and 5 bases from J, the gap between germline ends came to 17 bases. The chain's CDR3 is CAWNDRSDGETQYF. The CDR3 bases are TGTGCCTGGAACGACAGGTCAGACGGGGAGACCCAGTACTTC.

This clone is medium-sized (0.01 to 0.1%) within its sample. The chain links TRBV6-1 to TRBJ2-1; either TRBD1 or TRBD2 may fit D (5 bases each). CDR1 is MNHNS and CDR2 is SASEGT in the germline V gene. CDR3 length: 14 residues. Trimming removed 7 bases from V and 5 bases from J, with 15 bases in between. The CDR3 DNA reads as TGTGCCAGCATTTGGGACGCGACAGACAATGAGCAGTTCTTC. As protein: CASIWDATDNEQFF.

The V and J genes are TRBV2 and TRBJ2-1; 11 nucleotides agree with TRBD2. After removal of 8 bases from V and 13 bases from J, the junction contained 4 bases not matched to a gene. Germline V gene sequence: CDR1 SNHLY, CDR2 FYNNEI. CDR3 length: 11 amino acids. CDR3 amino acids: CASSGLAVQFF. The CDR3 DNA follows: TGTGCCAGCTCGGGACTAGCGGTACAGTTCTTC.